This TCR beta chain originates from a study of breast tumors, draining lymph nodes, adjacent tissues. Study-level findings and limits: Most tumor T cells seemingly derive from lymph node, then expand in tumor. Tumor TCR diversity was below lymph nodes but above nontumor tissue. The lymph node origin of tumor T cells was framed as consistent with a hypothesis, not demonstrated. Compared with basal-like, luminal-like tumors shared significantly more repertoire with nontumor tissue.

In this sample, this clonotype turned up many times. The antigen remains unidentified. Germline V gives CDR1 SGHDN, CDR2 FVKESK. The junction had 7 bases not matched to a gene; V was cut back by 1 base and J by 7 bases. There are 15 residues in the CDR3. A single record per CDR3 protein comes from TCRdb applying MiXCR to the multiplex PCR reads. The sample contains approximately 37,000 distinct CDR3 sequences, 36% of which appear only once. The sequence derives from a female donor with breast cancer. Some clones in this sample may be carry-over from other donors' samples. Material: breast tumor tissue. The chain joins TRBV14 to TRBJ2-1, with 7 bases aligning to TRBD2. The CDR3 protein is CASSQGAGRKNEQFF. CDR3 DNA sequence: TGTGCCAGCAGCCAAGGGGCCGGGAGGAAGAATGAGCAGTTCTTC. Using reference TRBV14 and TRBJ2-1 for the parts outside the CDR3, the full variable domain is EAGVTQFPSHSVIEKGQTVTLRCDPISGHDNLYWYRRVMGKEIKFLLHFVKESKQDESGMPNNRFLAERTGGTYSTLKVQPAELEDSGVYFCASSQGAGRKNEQFFGPGTRLTVL.